Sequencing of this T cell receptor (beta chain) was carried out in a study of T-cell memory formation after mild COVID-19. This clonotype was seen a handful of times. Germline loops: CDR1 LNHDA, CDR2 SQIVND (reference sequence). Trimming left V 5 bases short and J 2 bases short, with 13 bases between. The CDR3 length is 15 residues. Via MiXCR, TCRdb re-called the 5' RACE reads, giving one row per CDR3 protein. The repertoire has some 150,000 distinct CDR3 sequences, roughly 21% of them found once; the top ten carry 2% to 2.5%. The sequencing sample was made of PBMCs or a T cell subset sorted from them (not recorded which). This receptor was identified in an adult woman who had mild COVID-19 (a few samples of this study predate the infection). Cell type and time point are not known. The chain uses TRBV19 and TRBJ2-1; perhaps D is TRBD1 or TRBD2 (6 bases each). The CDR3 here is CASSVQGGPYNEQFF. The CDR3 bases are TGTGCCAGTAGTGTACAGGGAGGCCCCTACAATGAGCAGTTCTTC.